Below are 17 T cell receptor beta chains sequenced from a single sample in a study of shared clonotypes between healthy human individuals. Profiled with immunoSEQ multiplex PCR; TCRdb holds only in-frame clones, not every one. The repertoire holds 740,000 or so clones, with about three quarters as singletons. Material for sequencing was memory CD4+ T cells sorted from blood. Subset: CD45RA-negative fraction. The receptors were gathered from a woman aged 25 to 45 in good health.

The chain has TRBV11-2 and TRBJ2-4; D is possibly TRBD1 or TRBD2 (5 bases each). V lost 4 bases and J 6 bases, leaving 19 bases between the germline ends. This CDR3 is built from 16 residues. Germline V CDR1 and CDR2: SGHAT, FQNNGV. CDR3 sequence reads: CASSSYDRDGRNIQYF. DNA for the CDR3: TGTGCCAGCAGCTCTTATGACCGGGACGGACGAAACATTCAGTACTTC.

For this clone: This sample includes further DNA sequences coding for the same CDR3. In DNA, the CDR3 is TGTGCCTGGAACAATCGGGCGAACACTGAAGCTTTCTTT. Its translation: CAWNNRANTEAFF. The gene calls are TRBV30 and TRBJ1-1; D is uncertain. The CDR3 runs 13 residues. CDR1 is GTSNPN, CDR2 SVGIG, per germline (reference sequence). V lost 4 bases and J lost 1, with 10 bases in between.

The chain is built from TRBV9 and TRBJ2-2; no clear D. CDR3 length: 14 amino acids. The V end was cut by 5 bases, the J end by 1 base, with 9 bases between. Germline CDR1 and CDR2: SGDLS and YYNGEE. The CDR3 DNA reads as TGTGCCAGCAGTGGTCAGGTGAACACCGGGGAGCTGTTTTTT. This encodes CASSGQVNTGELFF.

The J gene is TRBJ1-4, the V gene TRBV7-8; D gene unclear. Germline loops: CDR1 SGHVS, CDR2 FQNEAQ. V lost 0 bases, J lost 5 bases, and 7 bases lay in between. The CDR3 length is 14 residues. CDR3 sequence (DNA): TGTGCCAGCAGCTTAGCGATACAGAATGAAAAACTGTTTTTT. This gives the protein CASSLAIQNEKLFF.

The chain couples TRBV10-3 to TRBJ2-7, with unresolved D. The CDR3 sequence is 11 residues long. Germline V lookup: CDR1 ENHRY, CDR2 SYGVKD. Trimming left V 7 bases short and J 3 bases short, with 7 bases between. DNA of the CDR3: TGTGCCATCAAAACTAACTACGAGCAGTACTTC. Translating gives CAIKTNYEQYF.

This chain links TRBV5-8 with TRBJ2-7; possibly TRBD2 for D (5 bases). CDR3 length: 17 amino acids. The ends were cut back, 4 bases at V and 4 bases at J, with 24 bases in the middle. Looked up from germline, CDR1 is SGHTS and CDR2 is YDEGEE. CDR3 DNA sequence: TGTGCCAGCAGCCTCCGGGGAAGTTTTTCCAAACTTTACGAGCAGTACTTC. Translating gives CASSLRGSFSKLYEQYF.

V gene TRBV6-5 combines with J gene TRBJ1-3; D not certain. Per germline, CDR1 MNHEY and CDR2 SVGAGI. The CDR3 length is 14 residues. The V end lost 5 bases, the J end lost 0 bases, and 8 bases lay between the germline ends. Written as DNA, the CDR3 is TGTGCCAGCAGTCCCCATCACTCTGGAAACACCATATATTTT. Translated, it gives CASSPHHSGNTIYF.

The CDR3 DNA follows: TGTGCCAGCAAAATCGGGTTCGAAGGCACCGGGGAGCTGTTTTTT. It yields the protein CASKIGFEGTGELFF. The chain combines TRBV28 with TRBJ2-2; the D is unclear. Germline values: CDR1 MDHEN, CDR2 SYDVKM. CDR3 length equals 15 residues. Trimming removed 7 bases at V and 4 bases at J, with 16 bases between.

At least ten counts were recorded for this clone. This chain uses TRBV21-1 with TRBJ2-7. TRBV21-1 is designated a pseudogene. The CDR3 runs to 17 residues. The CDR3 spells CASSKEGGCGYSYEQYF. In DNA, the CDR3 is TGTGCCAGCAGCAAAGAGGGGGGTTGCGGGTACTCCTACGAGCAGTACTTC.

The chain combines TRBV28 with TRBJ2-7, with D perhaps TRBD2 (6 bases). In germline, CDR1 is MDHEN, CDR2 SYDVKM. There are 13 residues in the CDR3. Trimming removed 6 bases from V and 3 bases from J, with 12 bases in between. CDR3 region: CASSPTRDYEQYF. CDR3 in DNA: TGTGCCAGCAGCCCGACTAGAGACTACGAGCAGTACTTC.

This clone has a handful of counts. This rearrangement joins TRBV6-5 to TRBJ2-3, with D tentatively TRBD1 or TRBD2 (5 bases each). Germline V gives CDR1 MNHEY, CDR2 SVGAGI. Trimming removed 0 bases from V and 3 bases from J, with 10 bases in between. The CDR3 has 15 residues. The CDR3 coding sequence is TGTGCCAGCAGTTACTCGGGTTGGGGGACAGATACGCAGTATTTT. It yields the protein CASSYSGWGTDTQYF.

The V gene is TRBV27, the J gene TRBJ2-1, with unresolved D. CDR1 is MNHEY and CDR2 is SMNVEV in the germline V gene (reference sequence). V was pared by 7 bases and J by 0 bases, with 13 bases between. This CDR3 spans 15 amino acids. The CDR3 loop reads CASTRKGSSYNEQFF. CDR3 nucleotide sequence: TGTGCCAGCACCAGAAAGGGAAGCTCCTACAATGAGCAGTTCTTC.

V gene TRBV5-1 combines with J gene TRBJ2-7; 8 bases are shared with TRBD1. This CDR3 spans 19 amino acids. Germline V CDR1 and CDR2: SGHRS, YFSETQ. J was trimmed by 7 bases and V by 4 bases; bases with no gene match: 25. The CDR3 region is CASSPSGQGSSPPRSEQYF. The CDR3 region has the DNA TGCGCCAGCAGCCCGTCTGGACAGGGTTCGTCCCCACCGAGGAGTGAGCAGTACTTC.

CDR3 residues: CASSLAISGNTGELFF. CDR3 nucleotides: TGTGCCAGCAGCTTAGCCATTAGCGGGAACACCGGGGAGCTGTTTTTT. The V gene is TRBV7-7, the J gene TRBJ2-2, with TRBD2 as a possible D gene (6 bases). The CDR3 has 16 amino acids. V was shortened by 0 bases and J by 1 base, with 9 bases between the two germline ends. Germline CDR1 and CDR2: SSHAT and FNYEAQ (reference sequence).

The chain uses TRBV5-8 and TRBJ2-5; 9 nucleotides align to TRBD2. Germline CDR1 SGHTS, CDR2 YDEGEE. Trimming at V came to 3 bases and at J to 5 bases, leaving 14 bases not matched to a gene. This CDR3 contains 17 residues. The CDR3 spells CASSSGDSGSGRETQYF. The CDR3 DNA follows: TGTGCCAGCAGCTCGGGGGATAGCGGGAGCGGTCGGGAGACCCAGTACTTC.

The DNA for the CDR3 is TGTGCCAGCAGCCAATTTCTAGCGGGAGGGTACAATGAGCAGTTCTTC. Protein: CASSQFLAGGYNEQFF. The chain combines TRBV9 with TRBJ2-1; the match to TRBD2 covers 12 bases. Per the germline V gene, CDR1 is SGDLS and CDR2 is YYNGEE. With V trimmed by 4 bases and J by 4 bases, 6 bases remained unmatched. The CDR3 loop spans 16 amino acids. Full variable domain (missing parts from reference TRBV9 and TRBJ2-1): DSGVTQTPKHLITATGQRVTLRCSPRSGDLSVYWYQQSLDQGLQFLIQYYNGEERAKGNILERFSAQQFPDLHSELNLSSLELGDSALYFCASSQFLAGGYNEQFFGPGTRLTVL.

This chain joins TRBV18 and TRBJ1-5, with TRBD1 identical over 9 bases. Trimming removed 1 base from V and 4 bases from J; junction bases left unmatched: 5. CDR3 length: 16 amino acids. Germline loops: CDR1 KGHSH, CDR2 LQKENI. The CDR3 nucleotides read TGTGCCAGCTCACCACTGGAGGGACAGGGAAATCAGCCCCAGCATTTT. Protein: CASSPLEGQGNQPQHF. The whole variable domain, remainder taken from reference TRBV18 and TRBJ1-5, is NAGVMQNPRHLVRRRGQEARLRCSPMKGHSHVYWYRQLPEEGLKFMVYLQKENIIDESGMPKERFSAEFPKEGPSILRIQQVVRGDSAAYFCASSPLEGQGNQPQHFGDGTRLSIL.